The 26 T cell receptor beta chains in this list originate from one sample, sequenced in a study of cytomegalovirus exposure and HLA in healthy donors. Both 60 Vbeta primers and 13 Jbeta primers went into the PCR. TCRdb's table, derived via immunoSEQ multiplex PCR, lists solely in-frame clones and lacks some. This table holds about 160,000 clones, 80% found once. Input material: PBMCs. The receptors derive from a man aged 30-40 years in good health and CMV-seronegative.

The genes are TRBV9 and TRBJ2-7; TRBD1 is a possible D gene (6 bases). The germline CDR1 and CDR2 sequences are SGDLS and YYNGEE. Trimming pared 4 bases from V and 3 bases from J, leaving 17 bases between. This CDR3 region has 15 residues. The CDR3 reads CASSSPGQGVYEQYF. As DNA, the CDR3 is TGTGCCAGCAGCTCACCGGGACAAGGGGTCTACGAGCAGTACTTC.

The chain recombines TRBV9 with TRBJ2-5, with 8 bases lining up with TRBD2. Germline CDR1 reads SGDLS; CDR2 reads YYNGEE. V lost 0 bases, J lost 4 bases, and 5 bases stayed unmatched. The length of the CDR3 is 15 residues. CDR3 nucleotide sequence: TGTGCCAGCAGCGTAGCTTCGGGAGGGGCAGAGACCCAGTACTTC. This codes for CASSVASGGAETQYF.

The rearrangement links TRBV29-1 to TRBJ2-7, with a weak D call TRBD2 (5 bases). V lost 5 bases to trimming and J lost 0 bases, with 14 bases between them. The CDR3 length is 14 residues. CDR1 SQVTM and CDR2 ANQGSEA come from the germline V gene. The CDR3 bases are TGCAGCGTTTGTCTCCTGAGGGACTCCTACGAGCAGTACTTC. Protein sequence: CSVCLLRDSYEQYF.

The chain joins TRBV7-6 to TRBJ2-7; 10 bases align to TRBD2. Germline CDR1 is SGHVS and CDR2 is FNYEAQ. Losses at the gene ends were 4 bases for V and 2 bases for J; bases not matched to a gene: 8. The CDR3 is 16 amino acids. The CDR3 loop is CASSSGLAGEAYEQYF. DNA of the CDR3: TGTGCCAGCAGCTCCGGGCTAGCGGGAGAAGCCTACGAGCAGTACTTC.

This sequence joins TRBV27 and TRBJ2-2, with TRBD1 matching 7 bases. The germline V gene has CDR1 MNHEY and CDR2 SMNVEV (reference sequence). The CDR3 runs to 13 residues. Trimming removed 6 bases from V and 8 bases from J; junction bases left unmatched: 6. The CDR3 DNA sequence: TGTGCCAGCAGAATAGGGGGCCTGGGGGAGCTGTTTTTT. It encodes CASRIGGLGELFF.

The rearrangement joins TRBV2 to TRBJ1-3; 7 bases map to TRBD1. The length of the CDR3 is 16 residues. Germline assignment: CDR1 SNHLY and CDR2 FYNNEI. Losses at the gene ends were 4 bases for V and 2 bases for J; bases not matched to a gene: 8. Here the CDR3 DNA reads TGTGCCAGCAGTGGCATGTTTGGACAGGCTGGAAACACCATATATTTT. Translated, it gives CASSGMFGQAGNTIYF. Looking up the rest from reference TRBV2 and TRBJ1-3 gives the full variable domain: EPEVTQTPSHQVTQMGQEVILRCVPISNHLYFYWYRQILGQKVEFLVSFYNNEISEKSEIFDDQFSVERPDGSNFTLKIRSTKLEDSAMYFCASSGMFGQAGNTIYFGEGSWLTVV.

The rearrangement joins TRBV6-1 to TRBJ1-2; the D is unclear. CDR3 length: 13 amino acids. Germline V gene data show CDR1 as MNHNS and CDR2 as SASEGT. V was cut by 3 bases and J by 2 bases, with 7 bases left in between. The CDR3 nucleotides read TGTGCCAGCAGTGAGGCAGTCAACTATGGCTACACCTTC. Translating it yields CASSEAVNYGYTF.

The chain is built from TRBV6-6 and TRBJ1-1, with a tentative D call TRBD1 (5 bases). This CDR3 is built from 15 residues. Germline CDR1 reads MNHNY; CDR2 reads SVGAGI (reference sequence). V dropped 7 bases and J dropped 2 bases, with 17 bases sitting between them. The CDR3 nucleotides are TGTGCCAGCACTTCGACAGTGGGACTCAACACTGAAGCTTTCTTT. Protein product: CASTSTVGLNTEAFF.

The rearrangement links TRBV7-2 to TRBJ2-7, with 10 bases fitting TRBD2. CDR3 length: 15 residues. Germline lookup yields CDR1 SGHTA and CDR2 FQGNSA. V lost 4 bases and J lost 12; bases outside the gene matches: 15. The CDR3 DNA follows: TGTGCCAGCAGCTACTTAGCGGGGGGACCGGAATCGGTGTACTTC. Translated, it gives CASSYLAGGPESVYF. The full variable domain, rest sourced from reference TRBV7-2 and TRBJ2-7, is GAGVSQSPSNKVTEKGKDVELRCDPISGHTALYWYRQSLGQGLEFLIYFQGNSAPDKSGLPSDRFSAERTGGSVSTLTIQRTQQEDSAVYLCASSYLAGGPESVYFGPGTRLTVT.

The rearrangement joins TRBV7-3 to TRBJ2-1, with 7 bases identical to TRBD2. The V gene end was trimmed by 4 bases and the J gene end by 2 bases; junction bases not matched to a gene: 11. Germline-derived CDR1 and CDR2 are SGHTA and FQGTGA. The CDR3 sequence is 17 residues long. The CDR3 region has the DNA TGTGCCAGCAGCTGGGGGGGAGAAGCGCCCGCCTACAATGAGCAGTTCTTC. It encodes CASSWGGEAPAYNEQFF.

This chain links TRBV10-3 with TRBJ1-1; 9 nucleotides match TRBD1. CDR3 length equals 15 residues. Germline lookup yields CDR1 ENHRY and CDR2 SYGVKD. V was pared by 4 bases and J by 1 base, with 4 bases of the junction left unmatched. This CDR3 reads CAISAGTGRNTEAFF. CDR3 in DNA: TGTGCCATCAGTGCCGGGACAGGGCGGAACACTGAAGCTTTCTTT.

This clone was seen a few times. The V gene is TRBV28, the J gene TRBJ2-7, with D perhaps matching TRBD2 (6 bases). The V gene's germline CDR1 is MDHEN and CDR2 SYDVKM. Trimming removed 7 bases from V and 9 bases from J, with 16 bases in between. The CDR3 runs to 12 residues. The CDR3 loop is CASNPGGEVQYF. The CDR3 DNA sequence: TGTGCCAGCAATCCCGGAGGGGAGGTGCAGTACTTC.

The CDR3 protein is CASSSSLANTEAFF. The DNA of the CDR3 is TGTGCCAGCAGTTCCTCCCTGGCGAACACTGAAGCTTTCTTT. The V and J genes are TRBV27 and TRBJ1-1; no reliable D call. CDR3 size: 14 residues. Germline CDR1 is MNHEY and CDR2 is SMNVEV (reference sequence). Trimming left V 4 bases short and J 1 base short, with 10 bases between.

The chain uses TRBV6-5 and TRBJ1-1; 7 bases are a match to TRBD1. This CDR3 is built from 13 residues. Trimming removed 7 bases from V and 5 bases from J; junction bases left unmatched: 7. The germline V gene has CDR1 MNHEY and CDR2 SVGAGI. The CDR3 sequence is CASTRGARTEAFF. The DNA for the CDR3 is TGTGCCAGCACCAGGGGGGCGAGGACTGAAGCTTTCTTT.

A single count supports this clone. The rearrangement joins TRBV6-5 to TRBJ2-2; D not certain. Germline V gives CDR1 MNHEY, CDR2 SVGAGI. V was shortened by 2 bases and J by 4 bases, with 11 bases between the two germline ends. CDR3 length: 15 residues. The CDR3 coding sequence is TGTGCCAGCAGTTACAGCCTGATCCTCACCGGGGAGCTGTTTTTT. Translating gives CASSYSLILTGELFF.

The chain carries TRBV15 and TRBJ1-5; no clear D gene. V was cut by 0 bases and J by 7 bases, with 28 bases left in between. The CDR3 is made up of 20 amino acids. The germline V gene has CDR1 LNHNV and CDR2 YYDKDF (reference sequence). The CDR3 nucleotides read TGTGCCACCAGCAGAGATGCGTCTGCCCTGCGCCCAGGCCATGAACAGCCCCAGCATTTT. Translating gives CATSRDASALRPGHEQPQHF. The full variable domain, with the rest looked up from reference TRBV15 and TRBJ1-5, is DAMVIQNPRYQVTQFGKPVTLSCSQTLNHNVMYWYQQKSSQAPKLLFHYYDKDFNNEADTPDNFQSRRPNTSFCFLDIRSPGLGDTAMYLCATSRDASALRPGHEQPQHFGDGTRLSIL.

The gene calls are TRBV30 and TRBJ2-1, with a possible D match to TRBD1 (5 bases). The CDR3 extends over 15 amino acids. V was pared by 3 bases and J by 6 bases, with 18 bases between. Germline lookup yields CDR1 GTSNPN and CDR2 SVGIG (reference sequence). The chain's CDR3 is CAWREGAYEVNEQFF. CDR3 bases: TGTGCCTGGAGGGAAGGGGCCTATGAGGTCAATGAGCAGTTCTTC.

CDR3 in amino acids: CASSPSGGSKHSYEQYF. CDR3 sequence (DNA): TGTGCCAGCAGCCCCTCAGGGGGCTCCAAACACTCCTACGAGCAGTACTTC. The chain combines TRBV7-3 with TRBJ2-7; 8 nucleotides line up with TRBD1. There are 17 residues in the CDR3. CDR1 and CDR2 from the germline V gene are SGHTA and FQGTGA. V was clipped by 5 bases and J by 0 bases; unmatched bases: 12.

This clone is a singleton in its sample. The rearrangement links TRBV28 to TRBJ2-7; TRBD2 aligns across 12 bases. This CDR3 has 17 amino acids. The germline V gene has CDR1 MDHEN and CDR2 SYDVKM. With V trimmed by 3 bases and J by 2 bases, 8 bases remained unmatched. CDR3 bases: TGTGCCAGCAGTTTCCCTAGCGGGAGGGATGGAGCCTACGAGCAGTACTTC. It encodes CASSFPSGRDGAYEQYF. The whole variable domain, remainder taken from reference TRBV28 and TRBJ2-7, is DVKVTQSSRYLVKRTGEKVFLECVQDMDHENMFWYRQDPGLGLRLIYFSYDVKMKEKGDIPEGYSVSREKKERFSLILESASTNQTSMYLCASSFPSGRDGAYEQYFGPGTRLTVT.

This clone was seen a few times. The CDR3 DNA is TGCGCCAGCAGCTCACCTAGACAGGAGACAGATACGCAGTATTTT. Its protein product is CASSSPRQETDTQYF. J is TRBJ2-3 and V is TRBV5-1; tentative D call: TRBD1 (6 bases). The germline CDR1 and CDR2 sequences are SGHRS and YFSETQ. The CDR3 sequence is 15 residues long. V lost 3 bases to trimming and J lost 3 bases, with 14 bases between them.

This chain connects TRBV4-3 to TRBJ2-1, with 8 nucleotides matching TRBD2. This CDR3 is 12 amino acids long. J gave up 12 bases and V 0 bases, and 1 base lay outside the gene matches. CDR1 is LGHNA, CDR2 YSLEER, per germline. CDR3 DNA: TGCGCCAGCAGCCAAGATCGGGGGGGGCAGTTCTTC. Translated, it gives CASSQDRGGQFF.

V usage is TRBV5-1 and J usage is TRBJ2-5; a possible D gene is TRBD1 (5 bases). The CDR3 spans 13 residues. Per the germline V gene, CDR1 is SGHRS and CDR2 is YFSETQ. The germline V and J ends were trimmed by 2 bases and 2 bases, with 7 bases remaining between them. The CDR3 DNA sequence: TGCGCCAGCAGCTTAGACAGACAAGAGACCCAGTACTTC. It encodes CASSLDRQETQYF.

The chain combines TRBV4-3 with TRBJ2-7, with D tentatively TRBD1 (5 bases). V lost 1 base to trimming and J lost 2 bases, with 15 bases between them. CDR1 and CDR2 (germline): LGHNA, YSLEER. The CDR3 sequence is 16 residues long. The CDR3 sequence is CASSQAGFPRAYEQYF. CDR3 DNA sequence: TGCGCCAGCAGCCAAGCAGGGTTTCCCCGGGCCTACGAGCAGTACTTC.

This clone was detected only once. CDR3 sequence: CASRAGVREKLFF. CDR3 in DNA: TGTGCCAGTAGGGCGGGGGTCCGGGAAAAACTGTTTTTT. The chain has TRBV19 and TRBJ1-4; maybe TRBD1 (5 bases). V dropped 6 bases and J dropped 8 bases, with 13 bases sitting between them. The CDR3 is made up of 13 amino acids. The germline V gene encodes CDR1 LNHDA and CDR2 SQIVND (reference sequence).

The V and J genes are TRBV21-1 and TRBJ1-1; the D segment call TRBD1 is taken from the table without a DNA check. TRBV21-1 counts as a pseudogene. The length of the CDR3 is 16 residues. In nucleotides, the CDR3 is TGTGCCAGCAGCCTTGGGGAACAGGGGTCCCTTACTGAAGCTTTCTTT. Its protein is CASSLGEQGSLTEAFF.

This clone came up once. The chain joins TRBV29-1 to TRBJ2-1, with 7 bases fitting TRBD2. With 6 bases clipped from V and 10 bases from J, the junction kept 3 bases outside the gene matches. From germline, CDR1 is SQVTM and CDR2 ANQGSEA. This CDR3 is built from 10 residues. CDR3 DNA: TGCAGCGTAGGACTAGAGGAGCAGTTCTTC. It encodes CSVGLEEQFF.